Listed below are T cell receptor beta chains from one sample, sequenced in a study of beta chain features in type 1 diabetes. Clones were read by immunoSEQ multiplex PCR, and TCRdb kept only the in-frame ones, dropping some. The sample consists of fewer than 300,000 clones, 9.5% to 13% of them appearing once. Sequencing was performed on naive CD4+ T cells from blood. The origin of the receptors is a man aged 30 to 45 with type 1 diabetes. Both conserved end residues are part of each CDR3. The D gene is left open where the match is weak. Clone size is shown for a subset of rows, as once, few, many or a class of expanded clone.

clone size: NA; D gene: TRBD1; J gene: TRBJ1-2; V gene: TRBV7-9; CDR3 protein: CASSLAPQGFYGYTF; CDR3 DNA: TGTGCCAGCAGCTTAGCCCCACAGGGGTTCTATGGCTACACCTTC
clone size: NA; D gene: NA; J gene: TRBJ2-7; V gene: TRBV2; CDR3 protein: CASSEYYEQYF; CDR3 DNA: TGTGCCAGCAGCGAATACTACGAGCAGTACTTC
clone size: NA; D gene: NA; J gene: TRBJ2-1; V gene: TRBV4-2; CDR3 protein: CASSQEGRVAYNEQFF; CDR3 DNA: TGTGCCAGCAGCCAAGAGGGGAGAGTAGCGTACAATGAGCAGTTCTTC
clone size: NA; D gene: NA; J gene: TRBJ1-4; V gene: TRBV25-1; CDR3 protein: CASSYDRSNEKLFF; CDR3 DNA: TGTGCCAGCAGTTACGACAGGTCAAATGAAAAACTGTTTTTT
clone size: few; D gene: NA; J gene: TRBJ1-4; V gene: TRBV7-2; CDR3 protein: CASRGLTSEKLFF; CDR3 DNA: TGTGCCAGCAGGGGACTAACGTCTGAAAAACTGTTTTTT
clone size: few; D gene: TRBD1; J gene: TRBJ1-6; V gene: TRBV5-4; CDR3 protein: CASRMTGGTYNSPLHF; CDR3 DNA: TGTGCCAGCCGCATGACAGGGGGCACCTATAATTCACCCCTCCACTTT
clone size: NA; D gene: NA; J gene: TRBJ2-6; V gene: TRBV18; CDR3 protein: CASSPLEGAGANVLTF; CDR3 DNA: TGTGCCAGCTCACCGCTAGAAGGGGCTGGGGCCAACGTCCTGACTTTC
clone size: few; D gene: TRBD1; J gene: TRBJ1-1; V gene: TRBV18; CDR3 protein: CASSPILTGTGSVNTEAFF; CDR3 DNA: TGTGCCAGCTCACCGATTTTAACCGGGACAGGGAGTGTTAACACTGAAGCTTTCTTT
clone size: NA; D gene: NA; J gene: TRBJ2-7; V gene: TRBV7-2; CDR3 protein: CASSDRKSYEQYF; CDR3 DNA: TGTGCCAGCAGCGATCGCAAGAGCTACGAGCAGTACTTC
clone size: few; D gene: NA; J gene: TRBJ1-4; V gene: TRBV2; CDR3 protein: CASSVRGRREKLFF; CDR3 DNA: TGTGCCAGCAGTGTCAGGGGCCGGAGAGAAAAACTGTTTTTT
clone size: few; D gene: TRBD2; J gene: TRBJ2-1; V gene: TRBV5-1; CDR3 protein: CASSLGLAGGNEQFF; CDR3 DNA: TGCGCCAGCAGCTTGGGTCTAGCGGGGGGGAATGAGCAGTTCTTC
clone size: NA; D gene: TRBD2; J gene: TRBJ2-1; V gene: TRBV5-4; CDR3 protein: CASSSLAGRYNEQFF; CDR3 DNA: TGTGCCAGCAGCTCCCTAGCGGGGCGATACAATGAGCAGTTCTTC
clone size: few; D gene: NA; J gene: TRBJ1-1; V gene: TRBV5-1; CDR3 protein: CASSIKTDHTEAFF; CDR3 DNA: TGCGCCAGCAGCATAAAGACAGACCACACTGAAGCTTTCTTT
clone size: few; D gene: NA; J gene: TRBJ2-5; V gene: TRBV5-1; CDR3 protein: CASSSKMTAYQETQYF; CDR3 DNA: TGCGCCAGCAGCTCGAAAATGACAGCTTACCAAGAGACCCAGTACTTC
clone size: few; D gene: NA; J gene: TRBJ2-7; V gene: TRBV23-1; CDR3 protein: CASSQPKKANEQYF; CDR3 DNA: TGCGCCAGCAGTCAGCCAAAAAAAGCCAACGAGCAGTACTTC
clone size: NA; D gene: NA; J gene: TRBJ1-1; V gene: TRBV6-5; CDR3 protein: CASSSGHLNTEAFF; CDR3 DNA: TGTGCCAGCAGTTCCGGACACCTTAACACTGAAGCTTTCTTT
clone size: few; D gene: TRBD2; J gene: TRBJ2-7; V gene: TRBV7-2; CDR3 protein: CASSLIGGGTEQYF; CDR3 DNA: TGTGCCAGCAGCTTGATCGGCGGGGGAACGGAGCAGTACTTC
clone size: NA; D gene: NA; J gene: TRBJ1-1; V gene: TRBV2; CDR3 protein: CASSDLREAFF; CDR3 DNA: TGTGCCAGCAGTGATCTTCGGGAAGCTTTCTTT
clone size: NA; D gene: NA; J gene: TRBJ1-3; V gene: TRBV7-2; CDR3 protein: CASTSNRGNTIYF; CDR3 DNA: TGTGCCAGCACCTCGAACCGGGGAAACACCATATATTTT
clone size: NA; D gene: TRBD1; J gene: TRBJ1-5; V gene: TRBV29-1; CDR3 protein: CSVIINQGASNQPQHF; CDR3 DNA: TGCAGCGTCATCATTAACCAGGGGGCAAGTAATCAGCCCCAGCATTTT
clone size: few; D gene: NA; J gene: TRBJ1-6; V gene: TRBV25-1; CDR3 protein: CASSAKEAVMGISPLHF; CDR3 DNA: TGTGCCAGCAGTGCGAAGGAAGCGGTTATGGGGATCTCACCCCTCCACTTT
clone size: NA; D gene: TRBD1; J gene: TRBJ1-1; V gene: TRBV5-1; CDR3 protein: CASSSTGKNTEAFF; CDR3 DNA: TGCGCCAGCAGCTCGACAGGGAAGAACACTGAAGCTTTCTTT
clone size: NA; D gene: TRBD1; J gene: TRBJ1-2; V gene: TRBV7-2; CDR3 protein: CASSPQTGTGFGYTF; CDR3 DNA: TGTGCCAGCAGCCCCCAAACCGGGACAGGATTCGGCTACACCTTC
clone size: few; D gene: TRBD1; J gene: TRBJ1-2; V gene: TRBV19; CDR3 protein: CASSLQGSYGYTF; CDR3 DNA: TGTGCCAGTAGCTTACAGGGGAGCTATGGCTACACCTTC
clone size: NA; D gene: NA; J gene: TRBJ1-5; V gene: TRBV11-1; CDR3 protein: CASSLETGSNQPQHF; CDR3 DNA: TGTGCCAGCAGCTTAGAGACAGGCAGCAATCAGCCCCAGCATTTT
clone size: few; D gene: NA; J gene: TRBJ1-2; V gene: TRBV9; CDR3 protein: CASSVGTEYGYTF; CDR3 DNA: TGTGCCAGCAGCGTAGGTACTGAGTATGGCTACACCTTC
clone size: NA; D gene: NA; J gene: TRBJ2-2; V gene: TRBV27; CDR3 protein: CASSLRGSIGELFF; CDR3 DNA: TGTGCCAGCAGTTTAAGAGGGTCGATCGGGGAGCTGTTTTTT
clone size: NA; D gene: NA; J gene: TRBJ2-2; V gene: TRBV12-5; CDR3 protein: CASGISLTGNTGELFF; CDR3 DNA: TGTGCTAGTGGCATAAGTCTGACAGGGAACACCGGGGAGCTGTTTTTT
clone size: once; D gene: NA; J gene: TRBJ2-5; V gene: TRBV5-6; CDR3 protein: CASSLDRAETQYF; CDR3 DNA: TGTGCCAGCAGCTTGGACAGGGCAGAGACCCAGTACTTC
clone size: NA; D gene: NA; J gene: TRBJ2-3; V gene: TRBV9; CDR3 protein: CASSVGAAGRTDTQYF; CDR3 DNA: TGTGCCAGCAGCGTAGGAGCGGCGGGGCGCACAGATACGCAGTATTTT
clone size: NA; D gene: TRBD1; J gene: TRBJ1-6; V gene: TRBV28; CDR3 protein: CASRQGAKNSPLHF; CDR3 DNA: TGTGCCAGCCGACAGGGGGCGAAGAATTCACCCCTCCACTTT
clone size: few; D gene: NA; J gene: TRBJ1-2; V gene: TRBV9; CDR3 protein: CASSVSGGVGYGYTF; CDR3 DNA: TGTGCCAGCAGCGTTTCGGGGGGCGTAGGCTATGGCTACACCTTC
clone size: few; D gene: NA; J gene: TRBJ2-5; V gene: TRBV11-2; CDR3 protein: CASSLDRGETQYF; CDR3 DNA: TGTGCCAGCAGCTTAGACAGAGGGGAGACCCAGTACTTC
clone size: few; D gene: TRBD1; J gene: TRBJ1-1; V gene: TRBV18; CDR3 protein: CASSPSGGDTEAFF; CDR3 DNA: TGTGCCAGCTCACCCTCAGGGGGCGACACTGAAGCTTTCTTT
clone size: NA; D gene: NA; J gene: TRBJ1-1; V gene: TRBV27; CDR3 protein: CASRQGGFEAFF; CDR3 DNA: TGTGCCAGCAGACAGGGTGGTTTTGAAGCTTTCTTT
clone size: few; D gene: TRBD2; J gene: TRBJ2-7; V gene: TRBV5-4; CDR3 protein: CASRPAGVGEQYF; CDR3 DNA: TGTGCCAGCAGACCCGCGGGGGTAGGGGAGCAGTACTTC
clone size: NA; D gene: TRBD1; J gene: TRBJ1-1; V gene: TRBV5-1; CDR3 protein: CASSLVWGTGRLNTEAFF; CDR3 DNA: TGCGCCAGCAGCTTGGTATGGGGGACAGGGCGACTGAACACTGAAGCTTTCTTT
clone size: few; D gene: NA; J gene: TRBJ2-3; V gene: TRBV27; CDR3 protein: CASSWTDTDTQYF; CDR3 DNA: TGTGCCAGCAGTTGGACAGACACAGATACGCAGTATTTT
clone size: NA; D gene: NA; J gene: TRBJ2-5; V gene: TRBV6-5; CDR3 protein: CASSSQAGRSQTQYF; CDR3 DNA: TGTGCCAGCAGTTCCCAAGCGGGTCGCTCGCAGACCCAGTACTTC
clone size: NA; D gene: NA; J gene: TRBJ1-1; V gene: TRBV29-1; CDR3 protein: CSVAPLMNTEAFF; CDR3 DNA: TGCAGCGTTGCCCCCCTTATGAACACTGAAGCTTTCTTT
clone size: NA; D gene: TRBD1; J gene: TRBJ2-7; V gene: TRBV11-2; CDR3 protein: CASRKTGDPSYEQYF; CDR3 DNA: TGTGCCAGCAGGAAAACAGGGGACCCCTCCTACGAGCAGTACTTC